This section outlines one T cell receptor beta chain sequence together with its context. Its antigen is still unknown. The V end was cut by 1 base, the J end by 4 bases, with 14 bases between. This CDR3 spans 15 amino acids. Germline V gene data show CDR1 as GTSNPN and CDR2 as SVGIG (reference sequence). Sequencing used immunoSEQ multiplex PCR; TCRdb keeps in-frame clones, though not all of them. The repertoire includes 90,000 to 150,000 clones, 90% to 95% of them detected once, and 0.09% to 0.15% sits in the top ten. The sample is drawn from a study of graft-versus-host responses after intestinal transplantation.

The source was unstimulated CD4+ T cells sorted from spleen or lymph node cells, collected before intestinal transplant. The chain links TRBV30 to TRBJ2-1; no reliable D call. The TCR was taken from a human donor who received an intestinal transplant. CDR3 sequence (DNA): TGTGCCTGGAGTGGGGCCCCGACATATTACAATGAGCAGTTCTTC. It encodes CAWSGAPTYYNEQFF.